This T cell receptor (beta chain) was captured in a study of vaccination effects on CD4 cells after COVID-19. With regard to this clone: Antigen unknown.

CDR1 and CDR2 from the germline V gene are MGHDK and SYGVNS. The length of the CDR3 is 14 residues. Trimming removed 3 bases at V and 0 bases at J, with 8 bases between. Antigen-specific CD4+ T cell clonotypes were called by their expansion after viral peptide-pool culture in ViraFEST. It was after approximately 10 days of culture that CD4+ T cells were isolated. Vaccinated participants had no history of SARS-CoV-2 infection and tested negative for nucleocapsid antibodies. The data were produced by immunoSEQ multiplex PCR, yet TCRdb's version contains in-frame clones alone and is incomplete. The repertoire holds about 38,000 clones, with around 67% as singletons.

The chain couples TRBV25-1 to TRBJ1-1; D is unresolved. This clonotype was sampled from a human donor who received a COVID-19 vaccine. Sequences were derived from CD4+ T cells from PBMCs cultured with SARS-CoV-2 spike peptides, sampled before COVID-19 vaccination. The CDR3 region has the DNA TGTGCCAGCAGTGATATAGGCATGAACACTGAAGCTTTCTTT. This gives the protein CASSDIGMNTEAFF.